What follows is one T cell receptor beta chain and its context. The sample originates from a study of control samples from healthy donors and cancer patients. Sequenced by immunoSEQ multiplex PCR; TCRdb stores in-frame clones only, minus some. The sample comprises some 130,000 clones, about 88% of which are singletons, and roughly 10% rests with the top ten. The V and J ends lost 5 bases and 1 base respectively, with 12 bases between them. CDR1 and CDR2 (germline): SEHNR, FQNEAQ (reference sequence). The CDR3 is made up of 14 amino acids. Sequencing was done on a sample of blood. The rearrangement joins TRBV7-9 to TRBJ2-7, with D possibly TRBD2 on 6 matching bases. The receptor comes from a woman aged 25 to 45 in good health. CDR3 sequence: CASSAGGGSYEQYF. The CDR3 DNA is TGTGCCAGCAGCGCAGGCGGAGGGTCCTACGAGCAGTACTTC.